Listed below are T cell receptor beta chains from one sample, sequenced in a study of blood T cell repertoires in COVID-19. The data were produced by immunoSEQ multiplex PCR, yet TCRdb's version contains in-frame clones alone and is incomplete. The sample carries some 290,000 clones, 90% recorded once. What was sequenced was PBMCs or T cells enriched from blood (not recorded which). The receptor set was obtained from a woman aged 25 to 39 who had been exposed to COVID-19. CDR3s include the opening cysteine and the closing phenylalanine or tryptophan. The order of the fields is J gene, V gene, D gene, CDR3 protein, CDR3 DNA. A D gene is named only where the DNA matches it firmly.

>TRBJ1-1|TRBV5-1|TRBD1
CASYSGTGGGTRRTEAFF
TGCGCCAGCTATTCCGGGACAGGGGGCGGGACCCGAAGGACTGAAGCTTTCTTT
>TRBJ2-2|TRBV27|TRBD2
CASSLGAGGFGGELFF
TGTGCCAGCAGTTTAGGAGCGGGGGGGTTTGGCGGGGAGCTGTTTTTT
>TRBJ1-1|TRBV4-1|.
CASSQERGTFAFF
TGCGCCAGCAGCCAAGAACGGGGGACTTTCGCTTTCTTT
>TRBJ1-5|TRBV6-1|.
CASSDRGNQPQHF
TGTGCCAGCAGTGACAGGGGCAATCAGCCCCAGCATTTT
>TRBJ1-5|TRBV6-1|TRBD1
CASSDPGQDFNQPQHF
TGTGCCAGCAGTGACCCGGGACAGGACTTTAATCAGCCCCAGCATTTT
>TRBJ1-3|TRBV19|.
CASSTYPGQPSGNTIYF
TGTGCCAGTAGTACTTATCCCGGACAACCCTCTGGAAACACCATATATTTT
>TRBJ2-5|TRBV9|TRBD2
CASSVGGTQETQYF
TGTGCCAGCAGCGTCGGGGGGACGCAAGAGACCCAGTACTTC
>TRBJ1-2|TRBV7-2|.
CASSLGRGLYGYTF
TGTGCCAGCAGCTTAGGGCGGGGCCTCTATGGCTACACCTTC
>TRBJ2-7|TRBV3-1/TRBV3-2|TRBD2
CASSRREGGSYEQYF
TGTGCCAGCAGCCGTCGGGAGGGGGGCTCCTACGAGCAGTACTTC
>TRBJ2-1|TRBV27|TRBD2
CASSYEGRGYNEQFF
TGTGCCAGCAGTTACGAGGGGAGGGGATACAATGAGCAGTTCTTC
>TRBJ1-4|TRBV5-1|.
CASSPLGSNEKLFF
TGCGCCAGCAGCCCGCTCGGGAGTAATGAAAAACTGTTTTTT
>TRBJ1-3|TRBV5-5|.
CASSLAPGSYGNTIYF
TGTGCCAGCAGCTTGGCCCCAGGGTCGTACGGAAACACCATATATTTT